This entry lists 13 T cell receptor beta chains sequenced from one sample in a study of T-cell reconstitution after alpha-beta-depleted transplantation in children. Unique molecular identifiers tagged the TCRbeta library. From the PCR reads, TCRdb called clonotypes with MiXCR, one entry per CDR3 protein. The sample yields some 550,000 distinct CDR3 sequences, around 17% seen once. The material was PBMCs from the stem cell graft donor, obtained from the stem cell graft. The receptors come from a human donor who donated a stem cell graft to a child with acute lymphoblastic leukemia.

V and J are TRBV2 and TRBJ2-7, with D possibly TRBD2 on 6 matching bases. Germline CDR1 is SNHLY and CDR2 is FYNNEI. The CDR3 spans 15 residues. V dropped 6 bases and J dropped 2 bases, with 17 bases sitting between them. CDR3 sequence (DNA): TGTGCCAGCAGCCGAGAAGCGGGCCACCCCTACGAGCAGTACTTC. It codes for CASSREAGHPYEQYF.

This clonotype was recorded a few times. The J gene is TRBJ1-4, the V gene TRBV7-9; D is unclear. CDR3 size: 16 residues. V lost 0 bases and J 5 bases, leaving 13 bases between the germline ends. Looked up from germline, CDR1 is SEHNR and CDR2 is FQNEAQ (reference sequence). Written as DNA, the CDR3 is TGTGCCAGCAGCTTAGCCTTCGGTCTGGAGAATGAAAAACTGTTTTTT. Translating it yields CASSLAFGLENEKLFF. Filled out from reference TRBV7-9 and TRBJ1-4, the complete variable domain reads DTGVSQNPRHKITKRGQNVTFRCDPISEHNRLYWYRQTLGQGPEFLTYFQNEAQLEKSRLLSDRFSAERPKGSFSTLEIQRTEQGDSAMYLCASSLAFGLENEKLFFGSGTQLSVL.

This clonotype occurred a few times. The chain is built from TRBV7-9 and TRBJ2-2, with 8 bases fitting TRBD1. The CDR3 runs 15 residues. V was pared by 8 bases and J by 7 bases, with 12 bases of the junction left unmatched. CDR1 is SEHNR, CDR2 FQNEAQ, per germline (reference sequence). CDR3 protein: CASRGGQGVIGELFF. The CDR3 nucleotides read TGTGCCAGCCGAGGTGGACAGGGAGTAATCGGGGAGCTGTTTTTT.

V and J are TRBV6-1 and TRBJ2-1, with 14 bases aligning to TRBD2. The CDR3 loop spans 19 amino acids. The V segment lost 6 bases and the J segment 4 bases; nucleotides outside the gene matches: 14. Germline CDR1 is MNHNS and CDR2 is SASEGT. The CDR3 sequence is CASSRPTSGRAGGYNEQFF. The CDR3 DNA follows: TGTGCCAGCAGCCGCCCGACTAGCGGGAGGGCCGGAGGTTACAATGAGCAGTTCTTC.

The chain is built from TRBV20-1 and TRBJ2-1; 9 bases align to TRBD1. V was pared by 3 bases and J by 15 bases, with 3 bases of the junction left unmatched. CDR1 and CDR2 from the germline V gene are DFQATT and SNEGSKA (reference sequence). The CDR3 contains 10 residues. The CDR3 bases are TGCAGTGCTAGGGGGACAGGGTCGTTCTTC. It translates to CSARGTGSFF.

This clonotype was detected a few times. V is TRBV4-1 and J is TRBJ1-2, with 7 nucleotides matching TRBD1. The CDR3 consists of 16 residues. V was pared by 2 bases and J by 4 bases, with 10 bases of the junction left unmatched. The germline V gene has CDR1 MGHRA and CDR2 YSYEKL. CDR3 nucleotide sequence: TGCGCCAGCAGCCAACCCCGGGACAGCGATCGCTATGGCTACACCTTC. As protein: CASSQPRDSDRYGYTF.

This chain links TRBV30 with TRBJ1-2, with D perhaps TRBD1 (5 bases). In germline, CDR1 is GTSNPN, CDR2 SVGIG (reference sequence). V lost 4 bases and J 4 bases, leaving 7 bases between the germline ends. This CDR3 spans 11 amino acids. The CDR3 is CAWTGGYGYTF. The CDR3 coding sequence is TGTGCCTGGACGGGGGGCTATGGCTACACCTTC. Combining the CDR3 with reference TRBV30 and TRBJ1-2 gives the whole variable domain SQTIHQWPATLVQPVGSPLSLECTVEGTSNPNLYWYRQAAGRGLQLLFYSVGIGQISSEVPQNLSASRPQDRQFILSSKKLLLSDSGFYLCAWTGGYGYTFGSGTRLTVV.

Turning to this clonotype: The germline gene is not matched at one end of the junction; a read error may be the cause. V gene TRBV30 combines with J gene TRBJ2-6, with D maybe TRBD1 (6 bases). Germline V gene data show CDR1 as GTSNPN and CDR2 as SVGIG (reference sequence). This CDR3 is built from 12 residues. As DNA, the CDR3 is TGTGCCTGGACGTCAGGGGCCAATGTCCTGACTTTC. Protein sequence: CAWTSGANVLTF.

J is TRBJ1-1 and V is TRBV5-1; 8 bases line up with TRBD1. With 3 bases clipped from V and 0 bases from J, the junction kept 4 bases outside the gene matches. Germline V gene data show CDR1 as SGHRS and CDR2 as YFSETQ. This CDR3 spans 15 amino acids. Here the CDR3 reads CASSSQGAVNTEAFF. The CDR3 DNA reads TGCGCCAGCAGCTCCCAGGGGGCAGTGAACACTGAAGCTTTCTTT. The full variable domain, its missing parts supplied by reference TRBV5-1 and TRBJ1-1, is KAGVTQTPRYLIKTRGQQVTLSCSPISGHRSVSWYQQTPGQGLQFLFEYFSETQRNKGNFPGRFSGRQFSNSRSEMNVSTLELGDSALYLCASSSQGAVNTEAFFGQGTRLTVV.

There are many counts of this clonotype. The chain couples TRBV27 to TRBJ1-5; no clear D gene. The V end was cut by 3 bases, the J end by 0 bases, with 6 bases between. The CDR3 has 14 amino acids. Germline V gene lookup returns CDR1 MNHEY and CDR2 SMNVEV (reference sequence). CDR3 sequence reads: CASSLEYSNQPQHF. CDR3 nucleotide sequence: TGTGCCAGCAGTTTGGAGTATAGCAATCAGCCCCAGCATTTT.

This clonotype was observed many times. This chain joins TRBV12-3 or TRBV12-4 and TRBJ1-1; D might be TRBD1 (6 bases). V lost 6 bases to trimming and J lost 3 bases, with 11 bases between them. This CDR3 has 13 amino acids. The CDR3 reads CASRTRGDTEAFF. The CDR3 coding sequence is TGTGCCAGCAGGACAAGGGGGGACACTGAAGCTTTCTTT.

This clonotype was picked up many times. The chain links TRBV5-4 to TRBJ1-2; D unclear. The V and J ends lost 3 bases and 4 bases respectively, with 10 bases between them. CDR1 and CDR2 from the germline V gene are SGHNT and YYREEE (reference sequence). CDR3 length: 13 amino acids. The DNA for the CDR3 is TGTGCCAGCAGCTGGTCAGGATTCTATGGCTACACCTTC. Amino acids: CASSWSGFYGYTF. The entire variable domain, with the rest obtained from reference TRBV5-4 and TRBJ1-2, is as follows: ETGVTQSPTHLIKTRGQQVTLRCSSQSGHNTVSWYQQALGQGPQFIFQYYREEENGRGNFPPRFSGLQFPNYSSELNVNALELDDSALYLCASSWSGFYGYTFGSGTRLTVV.

This clonotype was picked up a small number of times. The chain uses TRBV20-1 and TRBJ2-1; 7 bases match TRBD2. Germline V gene data show CDR1 as DFQATT and CDR2 as SNEGSKA (reference sequence). After removal of 0 bases from V and 6 bases from J, the junction contained 2 bases not matched to a gene. The CDR3 sequence is 13 residues long. As DNA, the CDR3 is TGCAGTGCTAGAGACGGACTAGTCAATGAGCAGTTCTTC. This gives the protein CSARDGLVNEQFF.